This T cell receptor beta chain is drawn from a study of control samples from healthy donors and cancer patients. The V end was cut by 0 bases, the J end by 3 bases, with 11 bases between. This CDR3 has 14 residues. The germline V gene encodes CDR1 GTSNPN and CDR2 SVGIG (reference sequence). Only in-frame clones appear in the TCRdb table, and some are missing; sequencing was by immunoSEQ multiplex PCR. The profile shows 84,000 or so clones, about nine tenths of them singletons. This chain links TRBV30 with TRBJ2-5; possibly TRBD1 for D (6 bases). Input material: blood. The sequence came from a man younger than 40 in good health. CDR3 in DNA: TGTGCCTGGAGTGTACAGGGACCTAAAGAGACCCAGTACTTC. This sequence encodes CAWSVQGPKETQYF. The full variable domain, its missing parts supplied by reference TRBV30 and TRBJ2-5, is SQTIHQWPATLVQPVGSPLSLECTVEGTSNPNLYWYRQAAGRGLQLLFYSVGIGQISSEVPQNLSASRPQDRQFILSSKKLLLSDSGFYLCAWSVQGPKETQYFGPGTRLLVL.